The 10 T cell receptor beta chains below come from one sample, sequenced in a study of blood T cell repertoires in COVID-19. Data came from immunoSEQ multiplex PCR; TCRdb stores just in-frame clones and leaves some out. The table records roughly 200,000 clones, 75% to 90% of them present only once. The specimen was PBMCs or T cells enriched from blood (not recorded which). The receptors were sampled from a man aged 35 to 55 who had recovered from COVID-19.

V and J are TRBV28 and TRBJ1-4; no reliable D call. From germline, CDR1 is MDHEN and CDR2 SYDVKM. This CDR3 has 14 amino acids. V was pared by 3 bases and J by 8 bases, with 13 bases between. CDR3 region: CASSFRGFWEKLFF. The CDR3 region has the DNA TGTGCCAGCAGTTTCCGAGGGTTTTGGGAAAAACTGTTTTTT.

The chain has TRBV15 and TRBJ1-2, with 10 bases aligning to TRBD1. The CDR3 covers 15 residues. Germline values: CDR1 LNHNV, CDR2 YYDKDF (reference sequence). The trim removed 3 bases at V and 9 bases at J, leaving 10 bases unmatched. CDR3 in DNA: TGTGCCACCAGCAGTCCGGGACAGGGGAAGAGACGCTACACCTTC. Its protein product is CATSSPGQGKRRYTF.

V gene TRBV10-3 combines with J gene TRBJ1-5, with D tentatively TRBD1 (5 bases). CDR1 is ENHRY and CDR2 is SYGVKD in the germline V gene. CDR3 length equals 17 residues. Trimming removed 0 bases at V and 2 bases at J, with 14 bases between. The CDR3 here is CAISESKGVYGNQPQHF. CDR3 in DNA: TGTGCCATCAGTGAGTCAAAAGGGGTTTACGGCAATCAGCCCCAGCATTTT.

The chain links TRBV5-6 to TRBJ2-7; TRBD1 matches at 7 bases. Germline values: CDR1 SGHDT, CDR2 YYEEEE. This CDR3 is built from 13 residues. V lost 7 bases to trimming and J lost 5 bases; unmatched junction nucleotides: 9. The CDR3: CASLGQFGNEQYF. CDR3 in DNA: TGTGCCAGCTTGGGACAGTTTGGTAACGAGCAGTACTTC.

The rearrangement uses TRBV6-5 and TRBJ2-7; D gene unclear. The V end was cut by 8 bases, the J end by 6 bases, with 11 bases between. Germline V gene data show CDR1 as MNHEY and CDR2 as SVGAGI. The CDR3 has 11 residues. The CDR3 region is CASGPGGEQYF. The CDR3 DNA is TGTGCCAGCGGTCCAGGTGGCGAGCAGTACTTC.

This chain links TRBV27 with TRBJ1-5, with 8 positions matching TRBD1. The CDR3 contains 14 residues. With V trimmed by 3 bases and J by 9 bases, 7 bases remained unmatched. Germline V gene sequence: CDR1 MNHEY, CDR2 SMNVEV (reference sequence). CDR3 region: CASSLSGGVRPQHF. The CDR3 nucleotides are TGTGCCAGCAGTTTGTCAGGGGGCGTTCGGCCCCAGCATTTT.

V usage is TRBV4-1 and J usage is TRBJ2-7; possibly TRBD2 for D (5 bases). The CDR3 is 14 residues long. V was clipped by 1 base and J by 7 bases, with 14 bases between them. Germline values: CDR1 MGHRA, CDR2 YSYEKL. CDR3 in DNA: TGCGCCAGCAGCCAAGTGGCGGGTTTGGAGGAGCAGTACTTC. Protein product: CASSQVAGLEEQYF.

The chain recombines TRBV6-1 with TRBJ2-7; no clear D gene. V dropped 1 base and J dropped 1 base, with 8 bases sitting between them. The CDR3 consists of 14 residues. Germline loops: CDR1 MNHNS, CDR2 SASEGT. The DNA for the CDR3 is TGTGCCAGCAGTGAAGATGTGCGTTCCTACGAGCAGTACTTC. This sequence encodes CASSEDVRSYEQYF.

The CDR3 DNA is TGTGCCAGCAGCCCGGATTCACCCCTCCACTTT. Translating gives CASSPDSPLHF. The V call is TRBV5-8, the J call TRBJ1-6; the D is unclear. CDR1 SGHTS and CDR2 YDEGEE come from the germline V gene. Trimming removed 4 bases at V and 8 bases at J, with 4 bases between. The CDR3 is made up of 11 amino acids.

V usage is TRBV7-9 and J usage is TRBJ1-2; D is unclear. Trimming took 3 bases from V and 8 from J, leaving 7 bases between them. Germline values: CDR1 SEHNR, CDR2 FQNEAQ (reference sequence). The CDR3 length is 11 residues. In DNA, the CDR3 is TGTGCCAGCAGCTTTGGGAGGGGCTACACCTTC. Encoded protein: CASSFGRGYTF.